Listed here are 27 T cell receptor beta chains from one sample, sequenced in a study of Ad26.COV2.S vaccination and SARS-CoV-2 variants. The treatment here: some 20 received Ad26.COV2.S at low or high dose, single or two shots; 5 received placebo; per-sample allocation not given. All samples were drawn on day 63, counting from the first vaccine or placebo injection. Data came from immunoSEQ multiplex PCR; TCRdb stores just in-frame clones and leaves some out. This sample has hundreds of thousands of clones; approximately 92% occur once, and the top ten carry 10% to 15%. Material: peripheral blood, obtained in a trial of Ad26.COV2.S vaccine versus placebo. The receptors stem from a person between 18 and 65 years old who received the Ad26.COV2.S COVID-19 vaccine or a placebo.

By sample fraction, this clone is medium-sized. The CDR3 reads CASSASGSTGELFF. The CDR3 coding sequence is TGTGCCAGCAGTGCTAGCGGGAGCACCGGGGAGCTGTTTTTT. The chain has TRBV6-4 and TRBJ2-2; TRBD2 matches at 10 bases. The CDR3 contains 14 residues. V lost 4 bases and J lost 4; bases outside the gene matches: 0. CDR1 and CDR2 from the germline V gene are MRHNA and SNTAGT.

The chain links TRBV2 to TRBJ1-5, with D perhaps TRBD1 (6 bases). The CDR3 totals 15 residues. The germline V gene encodes CDR1 SNHLY and CDR2 FYNNEI. V shed 2 bases and J shed 3 bases, with 11 bases lying between them. The chain's CDR3 is CASSERTGTNQPQHF. CDR3 DNA sequence: TGTGCCAGCAGTGAAAGAACAGGGACCAATCAGCCCCAGCATTTT.

The CDR3 here is CATSDHTGRQTTDTQYF. CDR3 nucleotide sequence: TGTGCCACCAGTGACCATACGGGGAGGCAAACCACAGATACGCAGTATTTT. The chain is built from TRBV24-1 and TRBJ2-3, with D perhaps matching TRBD2 (6 bases). V was cut by 4 bases and J by 2 bases, with 18 bases left in between. This CDR3 comprises 17 residues. Germline lookup yields CDR1 KGHDR and CDR2 SFDVKD.

This rearrangement joins TRBV29-1 to TRBJ2-1; D is possibly TRBD2 (5 bases). Germline assignment: CDR1 SQVTM and CDR2 ANQGSEA. V lost 3 bases and J lost 4, with 10 bases in between. CDR3 size: 13 residues. The CDR3 region is CSVDLLDYNEQFF. The DNA of the CDR3 is TGCAGCGTTGACTTACTAGATTACAATGAGCAGTTCTTC.

The rearrangement uses TRBV10-3 and TRBJ2-2; 10 bases are a match to TRBD2. V was clipped by 3 bases and J by 3 bases; unmatched bases: 7. Germline CDR1 reads ENHRY; CDR2 reads SYGVKD. This CDR3 is 17 amino acids long. DNA for the CDR3: TGTGCCATCAGTGAACTTAGCGGGAGGAGCGACACCGGGGAGCTGTTTTTT. It encodes CAISELSGRSDTGELFF.

The chain links TRBV3-1 (or the pseudogene TRBV3-2) to TRBJ2-7, with no clear D. V lost 1 base and J 4 bases, leaving 14 bases between the germline ends. CDR1 and CDR2 from the germline V gene are LGHDT and YNNKEL (reference sequence). The CDR3 sequence is 15 residues long. CDR3 in amino acids: CASSQAGETAYEQYF. The CDR3 DNA sequence: TGTGCCAGCAGCCAAGCTGGCGAGACGGCTTACGAGCAGTACTTC.

The V and J genes are TRBV24-1 and TRBJ1-2, with TRBD1 matching 11 bases. The CDR3 has 14 amino acids. V shed 4 bases and J 8 bases; nucleotides not matched to a gene: 5. Germline assignment: CDR1 KGHDR and CDR2 SFDVKD. The CDR3 sequence: CATSEGTGGFGYTF. The CDR3 DNA is TGTGCCACCAGTGAAGGGACAGGGGGTTTCGGCTACACCTTC.

The chain links TRBV3-1 (or the pseudogene TRBV3-2) to TRBJ1-3; the match to TRBD1 covers 7 bases. The germline V gene encodes CDR1 LGHDT and CDR2 YNNKEL (reference sequence). The CDR3 loop spans 15 amino acids. V was clipped by 4 bases and J by 0 bases; unmatched bases: 3. The CDR3 DNA follows: TGTGCCAGCAGCCTAGACAGGGACTCTGGAAACACCATATATTTT. This gives the protein CASSLDRDSGNTIYF.

This clone turned up a few times. The genes are TRBV30 and TRBJ1-2; no clear D. There are 15 residues in the CDR3. In germline, CDR1 is GTSNPN, CDR2 SVGIG (reference sequence). Trimming pared 2 bases from V and 4 bases from J, leaving 17 bases between. CDR3 sequence: CAWSHRGSAGYGYTF. CDR3 coding DNA: TGTGCCTGGAGTCACAGAGGGTCAGCCGGCTATGGCTACACCTTC.

The rearrangement links TRBV6-1 to TRBJ2-4; maybe TRBD1 (5 bases). This CDR3 has 13 amino acids. Trimming cost V 3 bases and J 8 bases, with 11 bases left between them. Germline CDR1 reads MNHNS; CDR2 reads SASEGT. The CDR3: CASSDVTGDIQYF. CDR3 DNA sequence: TGTGCCAGCAGTGATGTAACAGGAGACATTCAGTACTTC.

The CDR3 is CASSPPGGTGELFF. The CDR3 DNA follows: TGTGCCAGCTCACCGCCCGGGGGCACCGGGGAGCTGTTTTTT. The V call is TRBV18, the J call TRBJ2-2, with D possibly matching TRBD2 (6 bases). CDR1 and CDR2 from the germline V gene are KGHSH and LQKENI. Deletions cut 3 bases from V and 4 bases from J, with 9 bases between. This CDR3 has 14 amino acids.

The chain joins TRBV27 to TRBJ2-4, with 7 bases lining up with TRBD1. CDR3 length: 13 amino acids. J was trimmed by 7 bases and V by 3 bases; bases with no gene match: 3. The germline CDR1 and CDR2 sequences are MNHEY and SMNVEV (reference sequence). The CDR3: CASSFQQGNIQYF. CDR3 DNA: TGTGCCAGCAGTTTTCAACAGGGGAACATTCAGTACTTC.

V is TRBV7-9 and J is TRBJ1-1, with D unresolved. Germline loops: CDR1 SEHNR, CDR2 FQNEAQ (reference sequence). The CDR3 runs 13 residues. Between the trimmed V and J ends, which lost 6 bases and 3 bases, there was a span of 11 bases. The CDR3 nucleotides are TGTGCCAGCAGGATTGGGTGGGACACTGAAGCTTTCTTT. Protein product: CASRIGWDTEAFF.

The chain uses TRBV6-6 and TRBJ1-1, with D perhaps matching TRBD1 (6 bases). The CDR3 covers 13 residues. Per the germline V gene, CDR1 is MNHNY and CDR2 is SVGAGI (reference sequence). Trimming pared 7 bases from V and 1 base from J, leaving 10 bases between. Here the CDR3 reads CASKQGPNTEAFF. The CDR3 DNA follows: TGTGCCAGCAAACAGGGACCGAACACTGAAGCTTTCTTT.

V and J are TRBV19 and TRBJ1-5; the match to TRBD1 covers 7 bases. This CDR3 contains 19 residues. J was trimmed by 0 bases and V by 4 bases; bases with no gene match: 15. In germline, CDR1 is LNHDA, CDR2 SQIVND (reference sequence). The chain's CDR3 is CASSRDRARGPYSNQPQHF. The CDR3 coding sequence is TGTGCCAGTAGTAGAGACAGGGCGCGAGGACCTTATAGCAATCAGCCCCAGCATTTT.

V is TRBV29-1 and J is TRBJ2-2; possibly TRBD1 or TRBD2 for D (5 bases each). The length of the CDR3 is 13 residues. Germline V gene sequence: CDR1 SQVTM, CDR2 ANQGSEA. V lost 6 bases to trimming and J lost 3 bases, with 11 bases between them. In nucleotides, the CDR3 is TGCAGCGTGAATGGGGGTTACACCGGGGAGCTGTTTTTT. Protein sequence: CSVNGGYTGELFF.

The rearrangement links TRBV6-1 to TRBJ1-5, with D uncertain. Between the trimmed V and J ends, which lost 1 base and 2 bases, there was a span of 9 bases. The CDR3 runs to 15 residues. Germline CDR1 MNHNS, CDR2 SASEGT. The CDR3 loop is CASSEVGLGNQPQHF. For the CDR3, the DNA is TGTGCCAGCAGTGAAGTGGGGTTGGGCAATCAGCCCCAGCATTTT.

This chain joins TRBV2 and TRBJ2-1; 9 positions match TRBD1. The length of the CDR3 is 15 residues. Germline values: CDR1 SNHLY, CDR2 FYNNEI. The V and J ends lost 6 bases and 1 base, in that order; junction bases with no gene match: 4. The CDR3 sequence: CASRRGQGSYNEQFF. Here the CDR3 DNA reads TGTGCCAGCAGGCGAGGACAGGGGTCCTACAATGAGCAGTTCTTC.

About this clone: Other nucleotide sequences in the sample specify the same CDR3. The V and J genes are TRBV19 and TRBJ1-1; perhaps TRBD1 as D (6 bases). The V and J ends lost 5 bases and 2 bases respectively, with 9 bases between them. The CDR3 has 13 amino acids. Per germline, CDR1 LNHDA and CDR2 SQIVND (reference sequence). This chain's CDR3 is CASSVQGNTEAFF. DNA for the CDR3: TGTGCCAGTAGTGTACAGGGCAACACTGAAGCTTTCTTT. The entire variable domain, with the rest obtained from reference TRBV19 and TRBJ1-1, is as follows: DGGITQSPKYLFRKEGQNVTLSCEQNLNHDAMYWYRQDPGQGLRLIYYSQIVNDFQKGDIAEGYSVSREKKESFPLTVTSAQKNPTAFYLCASSVQGNTEAFFGQGTRLTVV.

The chain uses TRBV12-3 or TRBV12-4 and TRBJ2-1; D uncertain. The CDR3 spans 11 residues. V lost 5 bases and J 9 bases, leaving 8 bases between the germline ends. The CDR3 DNA is TGTGCCAGCAGTCCTCGCGGTGAGCAGTTCTTC. Translation: CASSPRGEQFF.

The genes are TRBV21-1 and TRBJ1-6. TRBV21-1 is a pseudogene segment. There are 18 residues in the CDR3. CDR3 sequence (DNA): TGTGCCAGCAGCAAAAAAAAAGGACCGAGCTCCTATAATTCACCCCTCCACTTT. It codes for CASSKKKGPSSYNSPLHF.

V gene TRBV5-4 combines with J gene TRBJ1-1, with TRBD1 as a possible D gene (5 bases). V lost 0 bases to trimming and J lost 4 bases, with 10 bases between them. The CDR3 covers 14 residues. The germline V gene encodes CDR1 SGHNT and CDR2 YYREEE (reference sequence). CDR3 sequence (DNA): TGTGCCAGCAGCTTGGGGGGGTCAGGCACTGAAGCTTTCTTT. Protein sequence: CASSLGGSGTEAFF. Together with reference TRBV5-4 and TRBJ1-1, the CDR3 gives the full variable domain: ETGVTQSPTHLIKTRGQQVTLRCSSQSGHNTVSWYQQALGQGPQFIFQYYREEENGRGNFPPRFSGLQFPNYSSELNVNALELDDSALYLCASSLGGSGTEAFFGQGTRLTVV.

V usage is TRBV28 and J usage is TRBJ2-1; TRBD2 is a possible D gene (5 bases). The germline gives CDR1 MDHEN, CDR2 SYDVKM. The CDR3 spans 11 residues. Trimming left V 2 bases short and J 10 bases short, with 6 bases between. The CDR3 protein is CASSLGREQFF. The CDR3 nucleotides read TGTGCCAGCAGTTTAGGGAGAGAGCAGTTCTTC.

V gene TRBV6-2 or TRBV6-3 combines with J gene TRBJ1-6, with D tentatively TRBD1 (5 bases). The ends were cut back, 2 bases at V and 7 bases at J, with 9 bases in the middle. This CDR3 spans 14 amino acids. Per the germline V gene, CDR1 is MNHEY and CDR2 is SVGEGT. The CDR3 loop is CASSYIAGNSPLHF. The DNA of the CDR3 is TGTGCCAGCAGTTACATCGCAGGGAATTCACCCCTCCACTTT.

This rearrangement joins TRBV4-3 to TRBJ2-2, with D possibly being TRBD2 (6 bases). The V gene's germline CDR1 is LGHNA and CDR2 YSLEER. This CDR3 region has 15 residues. V was trimmed by 4 bases and J by 4 bases, leaving 13 bases between them. CDR3 protein: CASSLTTGVTGELFF. DNA for the CDR3: TGCGCCAGCAGCCTTACGACGGGAGTCACCGGGGAGCTGTTTTTT.

The gene calls are TRBV6-2 or TRBV6-3 and TRBJ2-7, with D perhaps TRBD1 or TRBD2 (6 bases each). The V end was cut by 6 bases, the J end by 1 base, with 16 bases between. Germline CDR1 MNHEY, CDR2 SVGEGT. This CDR3 comprises 15 residues. CDR3 DNA sequence: TGTGCCAGCAGCCCCGAAGGGGGGCCATCCTACGAGCAGTACTTC. Translated: CASSPEGGPSYEQYF.

The rearrangement uses TRBV4-3 and TRBJ1-1; the D is unclear. In germline, CDR1 is LGHNA, CDR2 YSLEER. This CDR3 comprises 14 residues. The V and J ends lost 0 bases and 5 bases respectively, with 10 bases between them. The CDR3 is CASSQDGRGTEAFF. The CDR3 nucleotides read TGCGCCAGCAGCCAAGATGGAAGAGGGACTGAAGCTTTCTTT.